This entry features one TCR beta chain sequence. The antigen is unknown. The sample is drawn from a study of cytomegalovirus exposure and HLA in healthy donors. Overall study findings and caveats: High sensitivity and specificity were reportedly achieved when the classifier diagnosed cytomegalovirus status. The listing of 150 to 200 TCR beta chains classed them as cytomegalovirus-associated. According to a later analysis, donors in an Asian-associated ancestry cluster reportedly had fewer N-insertions than the roughly 720-donor mean. CMV antigen specificity was confirmed in vitro for a few CMV-associated chains.

Amplification used 60 Vbeta primers and 13 Jbeta primers. Profiled with immunoSEQ multiplex PCR; TCRdb holds only in-frame clones, not every one. Here the sample spans over 200,000 clones, roughly 87% being singletons. This CDR3 region has 15 residues. With 0 bases removed from V and 5 bases from J, the gap between germline ends came to 14 bases. Germline V gene lookup returns CDR1 GTSNPN and CDR2 SVGIG (reference sequence). The V call is TRBV30, the J call TRBJ1-5; D unclear. The clonotype originates from a woman between 40 and 55 years old in good health and CMV-seropositive. The specimen was PBMCs. CDR3 in DNA: TGTGCCTGGAGTGTACGGAGGGTCGTCGATCAGCCCCAGCATTTT. Amino acids: CAWSVRRVVDQPQHF.